The 12 T cell receptor beta chains below all came from one sample that was sequenced in a study of T cell responses to AZD1222 COVID-19 vaccine (dated by TCRdb to the early 2020s). The label giving this sample's time point can be read as: about 28 days (+/-7) after the second vaccine dose. Libraries came from the immunoSEQ multiplex PCR assay. In its TCRdb copy, this immuneACCESS table keeps in-frame sequences only and misses some clones. Where compared with another copy, unresolved V genes explain less than half of these, and the others have no known cause. Counted in this sample were about 180,000 clones; around 88% of them appeared once. The leading ten clones occupy 9.5% to 13% of the sample. The sequencing here drew on peripheral blood, taken 28 days after the second AZD1222 dose. These receptors were obtained from an adult who received the AZD1222 COVID-19 vaccine.

CDR3 protein: CASSQQGSNQPQHF. The CDR3 DNA reads TGTGCCAGCAGCCAACAGGGAAGCAATCAGCCCCAGCATTTT. The chain uses TRBV7-2 and TRBJ1-5, with D possibly being TRBD1 (6 bases). This CDR3 is built from 14 residues. Trimming removed 5 bases at V and 1 base at J, with 9 bases between. Germline V gene data show CDR1 as SGHTA and CDR2 as FQGNSA.

The chain couples TRBV3-1 (or the pseudogene TRBV3-2) to TRBJ2-7, with D tentatively TRBD1 (5 bases). From germline, CDR1 is LGHDT and CDR2 YNNKEL (reference sequence). This CDR3 is 13 amino acids long. The V end was cut by 0 bases, the J end by 11 bases, with 14 bases between. CDR3 sequence reads: CASSQENVQGKYF. The CDR3 nucleotides are TGTGCCAGCAGCCAAGAAAACGTTCAGGGAAAGTACTTC.

Here the CDR3 reads CASSFGGDSNQPQHF. The CDR3 region has the DNA TGTGCCAGCAGCTTCGGGGGGGATAGCAATCAGCCCCAGCATTTT. The chain links TRBV6-2 or TRBV6-3 to TRBJ1-5; tentatively, D is TRBD1 (5 bases). The CDR3 sequence is 15 residues long. Germline loops: CDR1 MNHEY, CDR2 SVGEGT. V was pared by 6 bases and J by 0 bases, with 12 bases between.

This chain joins TRBV15 and TRBJ1-1; no clear D gene. With 0 bases removed from V and 3 bases from J, the gap between germline ends came to 8 bases. The CDR3 runs to 14 residues. Germline V CDR1 and CDR2: LNHNV, YYDKDF (reference sequence). DNA of the CDR3: TGTGCCACCAGCAGAGAGAGGGTGCACACTGAAGCTTTCTTT. It specifies CATSRERVHTEAFF.

This chain joins TRBV28 and TRBJ1-5; D is undetermined. The CDR3 length is 12 residues. The V end was cut by 6 bases, the J end by 6 bases, with 9 bases between. Germline V gene sequence: CDR1 MDHEN, CDR2 SYDVKM. CDR3 residues: CASRIKGQPQHF. DNA for the CDR3: TGTGCCAGCAGGATCAAGGGTCAGCCCCAGCATTTT.

The V gene is TRBV18, the J gene TRBJ1-6; D may be TRBD1 (5 bases). V was shortened by 3 bases and J by 7 bases, with 10 bases between the two germline ends. This CDR3 has 14 amino acids. Looked up from germline, CDR1 is KGHSH and CDR2 is LQKENI. In DNA, the CDR3 is TGTGCCAGCTCACCCCAGGGTGACAATTCACCCCTCCACTTT. Translated, it gives CASSPQGDNSPLHF.

V is TRBV21-1 and J is TRBJ1-2. TRBV21-1 is noted as a pseudogene. The CDR3 length is 14 residues. CDR3 in DNA: TGTGCCAGCAGCAAGAAAAACGCTAACTATGGCTACACCTTC. Amino acid sequence: CASSKKNANYGYTF.

The chain combines TRBV12-3 or TRBV12-4 with TRBJ1-2, with a possible D match to TRBD1 (5 bases). V was clipped by 8 bases and J by 4 bases, with 14 bases between them. The CDR3 contains 13 residues. CDR3 sequence (DNA): TGTGCCAGCCAATTCGGGGGTGTCTATGGCTACACCTTC. Residues: CASQFGGVYGYTF.

This chain uses TRBV6-5 with TRBJ2-5; 10 bases match TRBD2. The CDR3 covers 16 residues. CDR1 and CDR2 from the germline V gene are MNHEY and SVGAGI. V trimming: 0 bases; J trimming: 7 bases; junction bases outside the gene matches: 8. The CDR3 region is CASSYSRLAGARTQYF. The CDR3 DNA follows: TGTGCCAGCAGTTACTCGCGTCTAGCGGGGGCGAGGACCCAGTACTTC.

The chain carries TRBV6-5 and TRBJ2-7; tentatively, D is TRBD1 (5 bases). The germline V and J ends were trimmed by 4 bases and 4 bases, with 14 bases remaining between them. The CDR3 has 14 amino acids. Germline CDR1 reads MNHEY; CDR2 reads SVGAGI. CDR3 in amino acids: CASSSSQGLYEQYF. In DNA form, the CDR3 reads TGTGCCAGCAGTTCGTCCCAGGGTCTGTACGAGCAGTACTTC.

V gene TRBV19 combines with J gene TRBJ1-3; no definite D call. This CDR3 region has 15 residues. Between the trimmed V and J ends, which lost 4 bases and 2 bases, there was a span of 12 bases. Germline assignment: CDR1 LNHDA and CDR2 SQIVND (reference sequence). The CDR3 spells CASSSRRRAGNTIYF. The DNA of the CDR3 is TGTGCCAGTAGTAGCCGGAGACGGGCTGGAAACACCATATATTTT. Filled out from reference TRBV19 and TRBJ1-3, the complete variable domain reads DGGITQSPKYLFRKEGQNVTLSCEQNLNHDAMYWYRQDPGQGLRLIYYSQIVNDFQKGDIAEGYSVSREKKESFPLTVTSAQKNPTAFYLCASSSRRRAGNTIYFGEGSWLTVV.

J is TRBJ2-7 and V is TRBV19; D remains ambiguous. This CDR3 spans 16 amino acids. V gave up 6 bases and J gave up 2 bases, with 20 bases separating them. Germline values: CDR1 LNHDA, CDR2 SQIVND (reference sequence). The CDR3 sequence: CASRPSVGAETYEQYF. In DNA, the CDR3 is TGTGCCAGTAGGCCCTCCGTTGGAGCTGAAACCTACGAGCAGTACTTC.